This entry features one T cell receptor (beta chain) sequence. Its specificity is not known. Division of CD4+ cells produced a CD45RA+ naive subset and a CD45RA-negative memory subset. Looked up from germline, CDR1 is SGHRS and CDR2 is YFSETQ. The CDR3 extends over 15 amino acids. V shed 5 bases, J shed 4 bases, and the junction held 10 bases outside the gene matches. The sample is drawn from a study of shared clonotypes between healthy human individuals. Study-wide findings and caveats: In several donors, around 4.5% of naive CD4 clonotypes appeared in common.

Per sorted-subset replicate PCR, input was approximately 0.2 ug DNA, representing 30,000 to 35,000 T cell genomes. TCRdb keeps only in-frame clones here, not all; method: immunoSEQ multiplex PCR. The table records roughly 640,000 clones, roughly 70% of them present only once. The chain joins TRBV5-1 to TRBJ2-7; TRBD1 agrees at 9 bases. This clonotype was sampled from a woman younger than 45 in good health. Sequenced input: memory CD4+ T cells sorted from blood. Subset described: CD45RA-negative fraction. CDR3 sequence (DNA): TGCGCCAGCAGTCGTTTTGGACAGGGGCAATACGAGCAGTACTTC. Its translation is CASSRFGQGQYEQYF. The variable domain in full, completed from reference TRBV5-1 and TRBJ2-7, reads KAGVTQTPRYLIKTRGQQVTLSCSPISGHRSVSWYQQTPGQGLQFLFEYFSETQRNKGNFPGRFSGRQFSNSRSEMNVSTLELGDSALYLCASSRFGQGQYEQYFGPGTRLTVT.